This T cell receptor beta chain was identified in a study of shared clonotypes between healthy human individuals. Findings of the study overall: The study found lower generation probabilities in non-shared clonotypes than in those shared by all four donors. Generally, naive subsets (rather than memory subsets) showed larger estimated richness.

Only in-frame clones appear in the TCRdb table, and some are missing; sequencing was by immunoSEQ multiplex PCR. The sample shows more than 1.2 million clones, approximately 98.5% of them seen only once. As for this clone: Its antigen is currently unknown.

V lost 4 bases and J lost 7, with 6 bases in between. Germline loops: CDR1 MDHEN, CDR2 SYDVKM. This CDR3 region has 11 residues. This TCR was sampled from a man aged 25-45 years in good health. Specimen: naive CD4+ T cells sorted from blood. Indicated subset: CD45RA+ positively selected. V is TRBV28 and J is TRBJ2-3, with D unclear. The CDR3 sequence is CASSYKYTQYF. CDR3 nucleotide sequence: TGTGCCAGCAGTTACAAGTATACGCAGTATTTT.